The 14 T cell receptor beta chains listed next were all sequenced from one sample in a study of blood T cell repertoires in COVID-19. Sequenced by immunoSEQ multiplex PCR; TCRdb stores in-frame clones only, minus some. Of roughly 260,000 clones listed, 82% are singletons. The specimen was peripheral blood. These receptors came from a woman between 18 and 29 years old with acute or convalescent COVID-19.

V is TRBV18 and J is TRBJ2-7; D perhaps matches TRBD2 (7 bases). Germline-derived CDR1 and CDR2 are KGHSH and LQKENI. V was cut by 0 bases and J by 3 bases, with 15 bases left in between. The CDR3 has 16 residues. CDR3 coding DNA: TGTGCCAGCTCACCACCCGCAGCGGGACACAACTACGAGCAGTACTTC. It is translated as CASSPPAAGHNYEQYF.

The chain combines TRBV28 with TRBJ2-2, with 12 bases identical to TRBD2. Germline V CDR1 and CDR2: MDHEN, SYDVKM. CDR3 size: 17 residues. V shed 3 bases, J shed 6 bases, and the junction held 8 bases outside the gene matches. This CDR3 reads CASSFASGRAYPGELFF. In DNA form, the CDR3 reads TGTGCCAGCAGTTTCGCTAGCGGGAGGGCCTATCCCGGGGAGCTGTTTTTT.

This sequence joins TRBV7-9 and TRBJ1-6; D is undetermined. The CDR3 extends over 11 amino acids. CDR1 is SEHNR, CDR2 FQNEAQ, per germline (reference sequence). Trimming took 5 bases from V and 16 from J, leaving 12 bases between them. The CDR3 protein is CASSVGRELHF. In DNA, the CDR3 is TGTGCCAGCAGCGTTGGGAGGGAACTCCACTTT.

The V call is TRBV5-1, the J call TRBJ1-1, with a tentative D call TRBD1 (5 bases). V was clipped by 4 bases and J by 2 bases, with 12 bases between them. CDR3 length equals 14 residues. Germline values: CDR1 SGHRS, CDR2 YFSETQ. CDR3 protein: CASSPDTPNTEAFF. CDR3 nucleotides: TGCGCCAGCAGCCCGGACACTCCAAACACTGAAGCTTTCTTT. Complete variable domain (other parts from reference TRBV5-1 and TRBJ1-1): KAGVTQTPRYLIKTRGQQVTLSCSPISGHRSVSWYQQTPGQGLQFLFEYFSETQRNKGNFPGRFSGRQFSNSRSEMNVSTLELGDSALYLCASSPDTPNTEAFFGQGTRLTVV.

The genes are TRBV24-1 and TRBJ1-5, with D tentatively TRBD1 (5 bases). The ends were cut back, 2 bases at V and 6 bases at J, with 16 bases in the middle. The CDR3 has 16 residues. The germline CDR1 and CDR2 sequences are KGHDR and SFDVKD. In DNA form, the CDR3 reads TGTGCCACCAGTGATTCTAGGCGGGGGAATACTCAGCCCCAGCATTTT. It encodes CATSDSRRGNTQPQHF.

The chain has TRBV6-5 and TRBJ2-3; D is unresolved. V lost 4 bases, J lost 7 bases, and 12 bases lay in between. The germline CDR1 and CDR2 sequences are MNHEY and SVGAGI. This CDR3 region has 13 residues. In DNA, the CDR3 is TGTGCCAGCAGTTCCTCTATACTGAATACGCAGTATTTT. It encodes CASSSSILNTQYF.

The V call is TRBV7-9, the J call TRBJ1-4; D possibly corresponds to TRBD1 (5 bases). V was trimmed by 7 bases and J by 7 bases, leaving 10 bases between them. The CDR3 is made up of 12 amino acids. Germline-derived CDR1 and CDR2 are SEHNR and FQNEAQ (reference sequence). CDR3 nucleotides: TGTGCCAGCACCCATCAGGGTGAAAAACTGTTTTTT. Encoded protein: CASTHQGEKLFF.

V and J are TRBV5-4 and TRBJ1-1; 8 nucleotides agree with TRBD1. This CDR3 comprises 13 residues. The J segment lost 4 bases and the V segment lost 4 bases, leaving 3 bases of the junction unmatched. Germline V gives CDR1 SGHNT, CDR2 YYREEE (reference sequence). For the CDR3, the DNA is TGTGCCAGCAGCCCCGGGACAGGCACTGAAGCTTTCTTT. Protein sequence: CASSPGTGTEAFF.

This sequence joins TRBV4-3 and TRBJ2-1; TRBD2 matches 12 bases. Per the germline V gene, CDR1 is LGHNA and CDR2 is YSLEER. Germline trimming cut 4 bases from V and 4 bases from J; bases unmatched to any gene: 5. This CDR3 spans 16 amino acids. In DNA, the CDR3 is TGCGCCAGCAGCCCCGGACTAGCGGGGCCGTACAATGAGCAGTTCTTC. Its protein product is CASSPGLAGPYNEQFF.

The chain employs TRBV24-1 and TRBJ2-1, with 9 bases identical to TRBD1. Germline assignment: CDR1 KGHDR and CDR2 SFDVKD. V trimming: 5 bases; J trimming: 8 bases; junction bases outside the gene matches: 6. The CDR3 has 14 amino acids. The CDR3 loop reads CATSGGQGYDEQFF. CDR3 in DNA: TGTGCCACCAGTGGAGGACAGGGGTATGATGAGCAGTTCTTC.

This sequence joins TRBV6-2 or TRBV6-3 and TRBJ2-7; a possible D gene is TRBD2 (5 bases). The germline V gene has CDR1 MNHEY and CDR2 SVGEGT. This CDR3 spans 16 amino acids. V lost 4 bases and J 6 bases, leaving 22 bases between the germline ends. The chain's CDR3 is CASSFNTRSRRGEQYF. The CDR3 DNA reads TGTGCCAGCAGTTTTAATACCCGGTCCCGTCGGGGCGAGCAGTACTTC.

This sequence joins TRBV9 and TRBJ2-5, with D maybe TRBD2 (5 bases). Trimming removed 0 bases from V and 5 bases from J, with 14 bases in between. This CDR3 comprises 15 residues. CDR1 is SGDLS, CDR2 YYNGEE, per germline. The CDR3 sequence is CASSVDEGFRETQYF. DNA for the CDR3: TGTGCCAGCAGCGTAGACGAGGGATTCCGGGAGACCCAGTACTTC.

The chain employs TRBV5-1 and TRBJ2-1; the match to TRBD2 covers 9 bases. The CDR3 spans 16 residues. CDR1 is SGHRS and CDR2 is YFSETQ in the germline V gene. V dropped 2 bases and J dropped 7; count of bases not matched to a gene: 10. The CDR3 spells CASSLNPGLASNEQFF. In DNA, the CDR3 is TGCGCCAGCAGCTTAAACCCGGGACTAGCCTCTAATGAGCAGTTCTTC. Using reference TRBV5-1 and TRBJ2-1 for the parts outside the CDR3, the full variable domain is KAGVTQTPRYLIKTRGQQVTLSCSPISGHRSVSWYQQTPGQGLQFLFEYFSETQRNKGNFPGRFSGRQFSNSRSEMNVSTLELGDSALYLCASSLNPGLASNEQFFGPGTRLTVL.

The chain has TRBV18 and TRBJ2-5; TRBD2 agrees at 11 bases. This CDR3 has 16 residues. The V segment lost 6 bases and the J segment 1 base; nucleotides outside the gene matches: 7. CDR1 is KGHSH and CDR2 is LQKENI in the germline V gene. CDR3: CASSPRLAGTQETQYF. CDR3 coding DNA: TGTGCCAGCTCCCCAAGACTAGCGGGAACCCAAGAGACCCAGTACTTC.